These 12 T cell receptor beta chains came from one sample sequenced in a study of molecular identifiers for immune sequencing clone quantification. TCRdb redid the calling of the PCR reads with MiXCR, one entry per CDR3 protein. The sample holds around 300,000 distinct CDR3 sequences; 24% are singletons and the top ten take around 0.7%. The sequenced material came from naive CD8+ T cells from blood, with Jurkat cell RNA spiked in. Subset reported: FACS-sorted CD8+CD4-CCR7+CD45RA+ naive T cells. The source is a human donor in good health. Some libraries in this study had Jurkat cell RNA spiked in.

The rearrangement joins TRBV6-5 to TRBJ1-1; D gene uncertain. Trimming stripped 0 bases from V and 2 bases from J, with 10 bases between. This CDR3 is 15 amino acids long. Germline assignment: CDR1 MNHEY and CDR2 SVGAGI. The DNA of the CDR3 is TGTGCCAGCAGTTACTCAGGAGAGTACAACACTGAAGCTTTCTTT. Protein product: CASSYSGEYNTEAFF.

This clonotype showed up many times. The rearrangement joins TRBV7-9 to TRBJ1-1, with D uncertain. The CDR3 contains 15 residues. Looked up from germline, CDR1 is SEHNR and CDR2 is FQNEAQ (reference sequence). V dropped 0 bases and J dropped 3 bases, with 11 bases sitting between them. Here the CDR3 DNA reads TGTGCCAGCAGCTTAGCAGTGGGGAGTGACACTGAAGCTTTCTTT. Amino acid sequence: CASSLAVGSDTEAFF.

This clonotype was picked up many times. The J gene is TRBJ2-5, the V gene TRBV12-3 or TRBV12-4; TRBD1 agrees at 9 bases. The CDR3 is made up of 15 amino acids. J lost 2 bases, V lost 4 bases, and 5 bases had no gene match. CDR3 sequence (DNA): TGTGCCAGCAGTTCGACAGGGGGGACTCAAGAGACCCAGTACTTC. Its translation: CASSSTGGTQETQYF.

Details on this clonotype: The junction does not match germline at one end; this may be a read error. This chain uses TRBV20-1 with TRBJ1-2, with 7 bases aligning to TRBD1. CDR1 and CDR2 (germline): DFQATT, SNEGSKA (reference sequence). The CDR3 has 15 amino acids. Here the CDR3 reads CRARDLQGHNYGYTF. The CDR3 nucleotides read TGCAGGGCTAGAGATCTACAGGGGCATAACTATGGCTACACCTTC.

This clonotype was recorded many times. The rearrangement joins TRBV2 to TRBJ2-7; D is perhaps TRBD1 (6 bases). This CDR3 spans 16 amino acids. Germline V gene lookup returns CDR1 SNHLY and CDR2 FYNNEI. Trimming removed 6 bases at V and 0 bases at J, with 18 bases between. CDR3 in amino acids: CASSGHRDGTSYEQYF. The CDR3 coding sequence is TGTGCCAGCAGCGGGCACAGGGATGGGACCTCCTACGAGCAGTACTTC.

This clonotype came up a few times. A much more abundant neighbour one base away suggests this may be a read error. The chain carries TRBV7-2 and TRBJ1-1; no definite D call. V shed 1 base and J shed 6 bases, with 12 bases lying between them. The CDR3 sequence is 14 residues long. Germline V gene lookup returns CDR1 SGHTA and CDR2 FQGNSA. This chain's CDR3 is CASSLVRGFAEAFF. The DNA for the CDR3 is TGTGCCAGCAGCTTAGTCCGAGGATTCGCTGAAGCTTTCTTT.

This clonotype was picked up a small number of times. V and J are TRBV29-1 and TRBJ2-2, with 12 bases that match TRBD2. V dropped 0 bases and J dropped 4; count of bases not matched to a gene: 3. The CDR3 contains 16 residues. CDR1 SQVTM and CDR2 ANQGSEA come from the germline V gene. The CDR3 is CSVEEASGGATGELFF. The CDR3 DNA follows: TGCAGCGTTGAAGAGGCTAGCGGGGGGGCCACCGGGGAGCTGTTTTTT.

The rearrangement links TRBV21-1 to TRBJ1-4; the tabulated D call, TRBD1, remains unverified against the DNA. TRBV21-1 is a pseudogene. The CDR3 length is 13 residues. The chain's CDR3 is CATPGEPNEKLFF. Written as DNA, the CDR3 is TGTGCCACTCCGGGCGAACCTAATGAAAAACTGTTTTTT.

The V gene is TRBV5-1, the J gene TRBJ2-7; a weak D match, TRBD2 (5 bases). Germline CDR1 SGHRS, CDR2 YFSETQ. There are 13 residues in the CDR3. Trimming pared 0 bases from V and 3 bases from J, leaving 7 bases between. The CDR3 DNA follows: TGCGCCAGCAGCTTGGTTAGCGACTACGAGCAGTACGTC. Its protein product is CASSLVSDYEQYV.

This clonotype was recorded many times. DNA of the CDR3: TGTGCCAGCAGTTATGGGACGGCGATATCAGGGGAGCAGTACTTC. The encoded protein is CASSYGTAISGEQYF. V and J are TRBV12-3 or TRBV12-4 and TRBJ2-7; either TRBD1 or TRBD2 may supply D (5 bases each). The CDR3 covers 15 residues. The V end was cut by 4 bases, the J end by 7 bases, with 20 bases between.

Regarding this clonotype: A clone one base away is much larger, so this may be a read error. V gene TRBV7-9 combines with J gene TRBJ2-5; D gene uncertain. This CDR3 comprises 13 residues. CDR1 is SEHNR and CDR2 is FQNEAQ in the germline V gene (reference sequence). V was pared by 2 bases and J by 5 bases, with 9 bases between. The CDR3 loop reads CASSLIRDETQYF. The CDR3 DNA sequence: TGTGCCAGCAGCTTAATTAGAGATGAGACCCAGTACTTC.

This clonotype occurred many times. The rearrangement links TRBV7-3 to TRBJ2-3; D ambiguous. The CDR3 runs to 15 residues. From germline, CDR1 is SGHTA and CDR2 FQGTGA. V shed 5 bases and J shed 2 bases, with 14 bases lying between them. The CDR3 region is CASSQSAWYTDTQYF. The DNA of the CDR3 is TGTGCCAGCAGCCAGTCGGCCTGGTACACAGATACGCAGTATTTT.